The 5 T cell receptor beta chains below all came from one sample that was sequenced in a study of tumor-infiltrating lymphocytes in localized non-small cell lung cancer. The table came from immunoSEQ multiplex PCR; TCRdb's copy has only in-frame clones and leaves some out. The profile covers roughly 11,000 clones, with roughly 84% appearing a single time and around 7.9% taken by the ten largest. Specimen: lung tumor tissue. Every receptor here comes from a human donor with non-small cell lung cancer.

The rearrangement links TRBV7-6 to TRBJ2-1; 9 nucleotides line up with TRBD2. Germline V gene data show CDR1 as SGHVS and CDR2 as FNYEAQ. After removal of 2 bases from V and 7 bases from J, the junction contained 15 bases not matched to a gene. There are 18 residues in the CDR3. The CDR3 loop reads CASSLIMFGGRAGNEQFF. The CDR3 bases are TGTGCCAGCAGCTTAATTATGTTCGGCGGGAGGGCCGGGAATGAGCAGTTCTTC.

V is TRBV5-6 and J is TRBJ1-2; D gene uncertain. V was shortened by 0 bases and J by 6 bases, with 9 bases between the two germline ends. The CDR3 is 13 amino acids. Germline CDR1 and CDR2: SGHDT and YYEEEE. In DNA form, the CDR3 reads TGTGCCAGCAGCTTGGTAGTCTCGGATGGCTACACCTTC. Translating it yields CASSLVVSDGYTF.

This chain's CDR3 is CASSQDRQEGEKLFF. The CDR3 nucleotides are TGCGCCAGCAGCCAAGATCGGCAGGAGGGGGAAAAACTGTTTTTT. The chain recombines TRBV4-1 with TRBJ1-4; the D gene is possibly TRBD1 (5 bases). V was cut by 0 bases and J by 8 bases, with 13 bases left in between. CDR3 length: 15 amino acids. CDR1 and CDR2 (germline): MGHRA, YSYEKL.

This clone was recorded once. V usage is TRBV11-3 and J usage is TRBJ2-1, with TRBD2 matching 9 bases. Germline CDR1 reads SGHNT; CDR2 reads YENEEA. This CDR3 is built from 15 residues. V lost 0 bases, J lost 5 bases, and 2 bases stayed unmatched. The CDR3 loop is CASSLDLAGNNEQFF. The DNA for the CDR3 is TGTGCCAGCAGCTTAGACCTAGCGGGGAACAATGAGCAGTTCTTC.

A remark on this clone: Other nucleotide sequences from this sample produce the same CDR3. This chain connects TRBV7-2 to TRBJ2-2; no definite D call. Per germline, CDR1 SGHTA and CDR2 FQGNSA. The CDR3 is 14 residues long. V lost 2 bases and J lost 1, with 5 bases in between. CDR3 residues: CASSLRQNTGELFF. The CDR3 bases are TGTGCCAGCAGCTTAAGGCAGAACACCGGGGAGCTGTTTTTT.